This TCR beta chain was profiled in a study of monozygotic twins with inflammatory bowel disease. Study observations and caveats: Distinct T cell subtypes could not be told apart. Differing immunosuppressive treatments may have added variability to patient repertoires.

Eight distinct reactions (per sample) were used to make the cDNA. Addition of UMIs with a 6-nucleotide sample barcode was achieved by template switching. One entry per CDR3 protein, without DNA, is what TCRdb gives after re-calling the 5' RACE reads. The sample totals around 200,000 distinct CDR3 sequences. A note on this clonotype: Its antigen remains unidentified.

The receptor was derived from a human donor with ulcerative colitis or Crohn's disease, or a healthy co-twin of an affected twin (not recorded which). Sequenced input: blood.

This chain's CDR3 is CASSSPGQGFYEQYF. V and J are TRBV7-9 and TRBJ2-7; there is no DNA to check the TCRdb D call of TRBD1. The CDR3 totals 15 residues. Looked up from germline, CDR1 is SEHNR and CDR2 is FQNEAQ (reference sequence).